Following are 23 T cell receptor beta chains from one sample sequenced in a study of beta chain features in type 1 diabetes. As every portion of the isolated RNA was reverse transcribed, the sequencing read expressed TCRB transcripts. Some clones are missing from TCRdb's copy, which holds only in-frame ones; the method was immunoSEQ multiplex PCR. The table lists 330,000 or so clones, less than 20% of them singletons. The source material was naive CD4+ T cells from blood. Receptors were obtained from a woman under 30 in good health.

This clone was observed a few times. The rearrangement uses TRBV4-3 and TRBJ1-6; 9 nucleotides match TRBD1. Germline V gene lookup returns CDR1 LGHNA and CDR2 YSLEER. The CDR3 extends over 18 amino acids. The J segment lost 7 bases and the V segment lost 6 bases, leaving 16 bases of the junction unmatched. The CDR3 loop reads CASRAMKGQGALNSPLHF. CDR3 nucleotides: TGCGCCAGCAGGGCTATGAAGGGACAGGGAGCTTTGAATTCACCCCTCCACTTT.

Only a few counts were recorded for this clone. The gene calls are TRBV10-3 and TRBJ2-4, with 7 bases lining up with TRBD2. The trim removed 3 bases at V and 2 bases at J, leaving 1 base unmatched. The CDR3 loop spans 14 amino acids. Germline V lookup: CDR1 ENHRY, CDR2 SYGVKD. CDR3 bases: TGTGCCATCAGTGAAGCGGGGACCAAAAACATTCAGTACTTC. Translating gives CAISEAGTKNIQYF.

The chain combines TRBV7-6 with TRBJ2-7; 9 nucleotides align to TRBD1. CDR1 and CDR2 from the germline V gene are SGHVS and FNYEAQ. The CDR3 is 13 amino acids. V was clipped by 5 bases and J by 7 bases; unmatched bases: 6. The CDR3 spells CASSLGTGWEQYF. In DNA form, the CDR3 reads TGTGCCAGCAGCCTAGGGACAGGGTGGGAGCAGTACTTC.

The J gene is TRBJ1-1, the V gene TRBV5-1; TRBD1 is a possible D gene (6 bases). The CDR3 runs 16 residues. Germline lookup yields CDR1 SGHRS and CDR2 YFSETQ. The V and J ends lost 1 base and 0 bases respectively, with 13 bases between them. The CDR3 loop reads CASSLLGGRMNTEAFF. CDR3 nucleotide sequence: TGCGCCAGCAGCTTGTTGGGGGGGCGCATGAACACTGAAGCTTTCTTT.

This clone was seen only a few times. The V gene is TRBV4-3, the J gene TRBJ2-1; a weak D match, TRBD2 (7 bases). Deletions cut 0 bases from V and 8 bases from J, with 17 bases between. The CDR3 spans 16 residues. Germline V gene sequence: CDR1 LGHNA, CDR2 YSLEER. The CDR3 region is CASSQELRGGFDEQFF. In nucleotides, the CDR3 is TGCGCCAGCAGCCAAGAACTGAGGGGGGGCTTCGATGAGCAGTTCTTC.

This clone was seen more than once but under ten times. This sequence joins TRBV7-2 and TRBJ2-5; 9 bases match TRBD1. The trim removed 1 base at V and 8 bases at J, leaving 5 bases unmatched. The V gene's germline CDR1 is SGHTA and CDR2 FQGNSA. The CDR3 loop spans 14 amino acids. CDR3 DNA: TGTGCCAGCAGCTTAGTCGACAGGGGGGTTACCCAGTACTTC. Its translation: CASSLVDRGVTQYF.

This clone was observed a few times. The DNA for the CDR3 is TGTGCCAGCAGCCGACAGGGGGATGAGCAGTTCTTC. Translated, it gives CASSRQGDEQFF. The V and J genes are TRBV7-3 and TRBJ2-1, with 9 bases matching TRBD1. V lost 5 bases and J lost 8; bases outside the gene matches: 1. CDR1 SGHTA and CDR2 FQGTGA come from the germline V gene. The CDR3 is 12 residues long.

The chain couples TRBV5-1 to TRBJ2-6, with 9 bases matching TRBD1. This CDR3 is built from 17 residues. Germline values: CDR1 SGHRS, CDR2 YFSETQ. Trimming at V came to 2 bases and at J to 4 bases, leaving 7 bases not matched to a gene. CDR3 region: CASSFSGTGTGANVLTF. CDR3 coding DNA: TGCGCCAGCAGCTTCTCCGGGACAGGGACAGGGGCCAACGTCCTGACTTTC. Complete variable domain (other parts from reference TRBV5-1 and TRBJ2-6): KAGVTQTPRYLIKTRGQQVTLSCSPISGHRSVSWYQQTPGQGLQFLFEYFSETQRNKGNFPGRFSGRQFSNSRSEMNVSTLELGDSALYLCASSFSGTGTGANVLTFGAGSRLTVL.

The CDR3 is CASSIGGRGSTYNEQFF. The CDR3 DNA reads as TGTGCCAGTAGTATTGGGGGGCGGGGGAGCACCTACAATGAGCAGTTCTTC. The chain uses TRBV19 and TRBJ2-1; D perhaps matches TRBD2 (7 bases). V lost 3 bases to trimming and J lost 2 bases, with 17 bases between them. Looked up from germline, CDR1 is LNHDA and CDR2 is SQIVND (reference sequence). This CDR3 comprises 17 residues.

As for this clone: Other nucleotide sequences in the sample specify the same CDR3. The rearrangement uses TRBV9 and TRBJ1-2, with 9 positions matching TRBD1. Germline CDR1 reads SGDLS; CDR2 reads YYNGEE. The junction had 6 bases not matched to a gene; V was cut back by 4 bases and J by 8 bases. This CDR3 spans 13 amino acids. The CDR3: CASSPRTGDGYTF. DNA of the CDR3: TGTGCCAGCAGCCCCCGGACAGGGGACGGCTACACCTTC.

A few counts support this clone. The gene calls are TRBV11-2 and TRBJ2-1, with 8 bases aligning to TRBD1. Germline CDR1 and CDR2: SGHAT and FQNNGV. The CDR3 loop spans 15 amino acids. The ends lost 5 bases at V and 7 bases at J; junction bases unmatched: 10. The CDR3 bases are TGTGCCAGCAGCCCACCCAGGGGGCGCGGAAATGAGCAGTTCTTC. Amino acid sequence: CASSPPRGRGNEQFF.

This clone occurred once. The rearrangement uses TRBV6-5 and TRBJ1-1; 9 nucleotides agree with TRBD1. Germline assignment: CDR1 MNHEY and CDR2 SVGAGI. J was trimmed by 4 bases and V by 5 bases; bases with no gene match: 2. CDR3 length: 13 amino acids. CDR3 amino acids: CASSMTGGTEAFF. The CDR3 DNA is TGTGCCAGCAGTATGACAGGGGGCACTGAAGCTTTCTTT.

Written as DNA, the CDR3 is TGTGCCAGCAGCCGCGGGACTATCCCTGGAAATGAGCAGTTCTTC. Translation: CASSRGTIPGNEQFF. The chain employs TRBV14 and TRBJ2-1, with 7 bases aligning to TRBD2. The length of the CDR3 is 15 residues. CDR1 and CDR2 (germline): SGHDN, FVKESK. J lost 7 bases, V lost 4 bases, and 10 bases had no gene match.

This clone was counted a few times. The J gene is TRBJ2-7, the V gene TRBV7-2; the match to TRBD2 covers 8 bases. This CDR3 region has 15 residues. Germline V gene data show CDR1 as SGHTA and CDR2 as FQGNSA. Trimming removed 4 bases from V and 6 bases from J; junction bases left unmatched: 11. The DNA for the CDR3 is TGTGCCAGCAGCTATGGACTAGCTATGAGACCCGAGCAGTACTTC. Its protein product is CASSYGLAMRPEQYF.

The sample holds a few counts of this clone. This chain links TRBV4-2 with TRBJ2-7; 8 bases are shared with TRBD1. Per germline, CDR1 LGHNA and CDR2 YNFKEQ. The junction had 10 bases not matched to a gene; V was cut back by 3 bases and J by 3 bases. This CDR3 has 16 residues. CDR3 DNA: TGTGCCAGCAGCCATGCGACAGGGGAAGGAAGCTACGAGCAGTACTTC. This sequence encodes CASSHATGEGSYEQYF.

This clone was observed a handful of times. The genes are TRBV4-1 and TRBJ2-3; D possibly corresponds to TRBD2 (5 bases). Germline values: CDR1 MGHRA, CDR2 YSYEKL. V was pared by 0 bases and J by 2 bases, with 18 bases between. The CDR3 is 18 residues long. The CDR3 region is CASSQDPASFLNTDTQYF. The CDR3 DNA reads as TGCGCCAGCAGCCAAGATCCGGCTAGCTTCCTTAACACAGATACGCAGTATTTT.

This clone occurred a few times. The chain carries TRBV29-1 and TRBJ1-1; 7 bases map to TRBD1. This CDR3 is built from 13 residues. V lost 7 bases to trimming and J lost 0 bases; unmatched junction nucleotides: 5. Germline V CDR1 and CDR2: SQVTM, ANQGSEA. CDR3 DNA sequence: TGCAGCGGAGGACAGGACCTGAACACTGAAGCTTTCTTT. It is translated as CSGGQDLNTEAFF.

V is TRBV18 and J is TRBJ2-7; 10 nucleotides line up with TRBD2. This CDR3 has 15 residues. Losses at the gene ends were 4 bases for V and 2 bases for J; bases not matched to a gene: 5. The germline V gene encodes CDR1 KGHSH and CDR2 LQKENI. The CDR3 loop is CASSREAGGTYEQYF. The CDR3 nucleotides are TGTGCCAGCTCACGGGAAGCGGGGGGGACCTACGAGCAGTACTTC.

The rearrangement joins TRBV5-1 to TRBJ2-5, with D perhaps matching TRBD1 (5 bases). The germline CDR1 and CDR2 sequences are SGHRS and YFSETQ. V was shortened by 3 bases and J by 4 bases, with 13 bases between the two germline ends. The CDR3 sequence is 14 residues long. The CDR3 loop is CASSSGSTGETQYF. CDR3 sequence (DNA): TGCGCCAGCAGCTCAGGGTCCACGGGAGAGACCCAGTACTTC. Using reference TRBV5-1 and TRBJ2-5 for the parts outside the CDR3, the full variable domain is KAGVTQTPRYLIKTRGQQVTLSCSPISGHRSVSWYQQTPGQGLQFLFEYFSETQRNKGNFPGRFSGRQFSNSRSEMNVSTLELGDSALYLCASSSGSTGETQYFGPGTRLLVL.

This clone has a handful of counts. This same CDR3 is encoded by further DNA sequences in the sample. The genes are TRBV6-5 and TRBJ2-7, with TRBD1 identical over 11 bases. In germline, CDR1 is MNHEY, CDR2 SVGAGI. This CDR3 region has 15 residues. The J segment lost 4 bases and the V segment lost 6 bases, leaving 8 bases of the junction unmatched. The CDR3 is CASSYSGTGGYEQYF. CDR3 in DNA: TGTGCCAGCAGCTATTCCGGGACAGGGGGATACGAGCAGTACTTC.

This clone was observed once. The chain links TRBV4-2 to TRBJ1-3, with TRBD1 identical over 8 bases. This CDR3 is built from 17 residues. Losses at the gene ends were 1 base for V and 0 bases for J; bases not matched to a gene: 5. Germline CDR1 is LGHNA and CDR2 is YNFKEQ. The CDR3 region is CASSQGQGPTSGNTIYF. DNA of the CDR3: TGTGCCAGCAGCCAAGGACAGGGGCCCACCTCTGGAAACACCATATATTTT.

The gene calls are TRBV6-1 and TRBJ2-1, with 10 bases lining up with TRBD1. Germline V CDR1 and CDR2: MNHNS, SASEGT. V shed 7 bases, J shed 7 bases, and the junction held 7 bases outside the gene matches. The CDR3 is 14 amino acids. This chain's CDR3 is CASNWGQGRNEQFF. Here the CDR3 DNA reads TGTGCCAGCAATTGGGGACAGGGGCGAAATGAGCAGTTCTTC.

This clone has a handful of counts. This chain joins TRBV12-5 and TRBJ1-5; D call uncertain. Germline values: CDR1 LGHNT, CDR2 FRNRAP. Trimming left V 1 base short and J 1 base short, with 8 bases between. The CDR3 runs to 15 residues. The CDR3 coding sequence is TGTGCTAGTGGTTTGGGTATGGGCAGCAATCAGCCCCAGCATTTT. Translation: CASGLGMGSNQPQHF.